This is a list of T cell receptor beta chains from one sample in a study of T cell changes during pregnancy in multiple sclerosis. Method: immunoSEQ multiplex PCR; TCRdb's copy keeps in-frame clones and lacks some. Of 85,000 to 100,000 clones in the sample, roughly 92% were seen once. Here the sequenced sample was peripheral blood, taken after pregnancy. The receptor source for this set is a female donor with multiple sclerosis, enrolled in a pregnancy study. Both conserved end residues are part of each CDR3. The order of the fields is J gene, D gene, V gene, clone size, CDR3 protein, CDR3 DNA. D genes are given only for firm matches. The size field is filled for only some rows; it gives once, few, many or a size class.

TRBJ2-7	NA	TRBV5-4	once	CASSQQRSEQYF	TGTGCCAGCAGCCAACAAAGGAGTGAGCAGTACTTC
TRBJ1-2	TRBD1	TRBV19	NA	CASSIRTGGYGYTF	TGTGCCAGTAGTATACGAACAGGGGGCTATGGCTACACCTTC
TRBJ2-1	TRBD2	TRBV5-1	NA	CASRPEGGAGGLDEQFF	TGCGCCAGCCGTCCTGAGGGGGGAGCGGGGGGGCTCGATGAGCAGTTCTTC
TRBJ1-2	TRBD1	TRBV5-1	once	CASSPFDRVGYGYTF	TGCGCCAGCAGCCCCTTCGACAGGGTGGGGTATGGCTACACCTTC
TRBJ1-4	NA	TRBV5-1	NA	CASSLDGREDEKLFF	TGCGCCAGCAGCTTGGACGGGAGGGAAGATGAAAAACTGTTTTTT
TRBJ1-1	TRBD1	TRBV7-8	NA	CASSLSPGTGFSFF	TGTGCCAGCAGCCTAAGTCCCGGGACAGGTTTTTCTTTCTTT
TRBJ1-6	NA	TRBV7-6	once	CASSPSGQGSPLHF	TGTGCCAGCAGCCCCTCCGGACAAGGTTCACCCCTCCACTTT
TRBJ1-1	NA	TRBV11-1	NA	CASSPQGVGAFF	TGTGCCAGCAGCCCGCAAGGGGTGGGGGCTTTCTTT
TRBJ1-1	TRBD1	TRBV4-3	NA	CASSRTGLTEAFF	TGCGCCAGCAGCCGGACAGGGCTCACTGAAGCTTTCTTT
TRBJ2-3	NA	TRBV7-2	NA	CASSFRGTDTQYF	TGTGCCAGCAGCTTTCGAGGTACAGATACGCAGTATTTT
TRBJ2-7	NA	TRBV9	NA	CASSVGSRGGEQYF	TGTGCCAGCAGCGTAGGTAGTAGGGGAGGCGAGCAGTACTTC
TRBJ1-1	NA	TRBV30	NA	CAWRDIGGAAEAFF	TGTGCCTGGAGGGACATAGGGGGTGCGGCTGAAGCTTTCTTT
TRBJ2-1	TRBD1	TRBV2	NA	CASDRGPYNEQFF	TGTGCCAGCGACAGGGGCCCCTACAATGAGCAGTTCTTC
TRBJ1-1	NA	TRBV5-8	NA	CASSWLTTIVGGTEAFF	TGTGCCAGCAGCTGGCTGACGACGATAGTAGGCGGCACTGAAGCTTTCTTT
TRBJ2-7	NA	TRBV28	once	CASSPSGTSYEQYF	TGTGCCAGCAGCCCCTCCGGGACATCCTACGAGCAGTACTTC
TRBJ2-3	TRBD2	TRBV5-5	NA	CASSRRLAGGDADTQYF	TGTGCCAGCAGCCGCCGACTAGCGGGAGGGGATGCAGATACGCAGTATTTT
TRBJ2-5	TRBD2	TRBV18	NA	CASSPWKRGSEETQYF	TGTGCCAGCTCACCATGGAAGCGCGGGAGTGAAGAGACCCAGTACTTC
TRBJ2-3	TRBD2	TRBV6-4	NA	CASSDSPAGGTDTQYF	TGTGCCAGCAGTGACTCGCCGGCGGGAGGCACAGATACGCAGTATTTT
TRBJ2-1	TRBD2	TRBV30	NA	CASLAGGPIGSKEQFF	TGTGCCTCTCTAGCGGGAGGGCCGATAGGCTCCAAGGAGCAGTTCTTC
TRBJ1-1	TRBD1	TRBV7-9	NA	CASSPPGQADTEAFF	TGTGCCAGCAGCCCACCCGGACAGGCTGACACTGAAGCTTTCTTT
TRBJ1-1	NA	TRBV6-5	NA	CASSYSRSGDTEAFF	TGTGCCAGCAGTTACTCCCGGTCGGGGGACACTGAAGCTTTCTTT
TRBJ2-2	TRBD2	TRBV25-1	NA	CASSDGLAGGPDTGELFF	TGTGCCAGCAGTGATGGCCTAGCGGGGGGGCCCGACACCGGGGAGCTGTTTTTT
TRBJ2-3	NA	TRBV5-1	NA	CASSLLEGRGTDTQYF	TGCGCCAGCAGCTTGTTAGAGGGAAGGGGCACAGATACGCAGTATTTT
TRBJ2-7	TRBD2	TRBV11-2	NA	CASSTGLAEITYEQYF	TGTGCCAGCAGCACGGGACTAGCGGAAATTACCTACGAGCAGTACTTC
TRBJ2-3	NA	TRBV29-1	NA	CSVESQGGGGTDTQYF	TGCAGCGTTGAATCACAGGGGGGAGGGGGCACAGATACGCAGTATTTT
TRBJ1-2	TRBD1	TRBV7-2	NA	CASSAGMTGLYGYTF	TGTGCCAGCAGCGCAGGAATGACAGGGCTCTATGGCTACACCTTC
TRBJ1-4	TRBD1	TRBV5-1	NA	CASSFGDRMNEKLFF	TGCGCCAGCAGCTTCGGGGACAGGATGAATGAAAAACTGTTTTTT
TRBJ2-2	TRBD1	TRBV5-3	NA	CARSHGGDRRNTGELFF	TGTGCCAGAAGCCACGGAGGGGACAGGAGGAACACCGGGGAGCTGTTTTTT
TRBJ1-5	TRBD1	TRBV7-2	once	CASSLGGTGGQPQHF	TGTGCCAGCAGCTTAGGGGGGACAGGGGGTCAGCCCCAGCATTTT
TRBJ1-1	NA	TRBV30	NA	CAWRSGGLYEAFF	TGTGCCTGGAGATCCGGGGGGCTATATGAAGCTTTCTTT
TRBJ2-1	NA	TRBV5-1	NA	CASAEGAVYNEQFF	TGCGCCAGCGCTGAAGGAGCGGTATACAATGAGCAGTTCTTC
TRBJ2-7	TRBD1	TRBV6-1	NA	CASSEDRGVNEQYF	TGTGCCAGCAGTGAAGACAGGGGAGTCAACGAGCAGTACTTC
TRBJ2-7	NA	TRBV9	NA	CASSAGYEQYF	TGTGCCAGCAGCGCAGGGTACGAGCAGTACTTC
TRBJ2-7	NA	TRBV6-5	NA	CASSWTGSSYEQYF	TGTGCCAGCAGTTGGACGGGAAGCTCCTACGAGCAGTACTTC
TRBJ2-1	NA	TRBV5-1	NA	CASSLDREIYNEQFF	TGCGCCAGCAGCTTGGACAGGGAAATATACAATGAGCAGTTCTTC
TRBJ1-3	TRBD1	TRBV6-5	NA	CASRTPGGRNTIYF	TGTGCCAGCAGGACCCCAGGGGGCAGAAACACCATATATTTT
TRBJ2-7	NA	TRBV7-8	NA	CASSRPQGIMHEQYF	TGTGCCAGCAGCCGACCCCAGGGGATCATGCACGAGCAGTACTTC
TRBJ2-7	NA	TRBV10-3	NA	CAISATGYEQYF	TGTGCCATCAGTGCGACAGGCTACGAGCAGTACTTC
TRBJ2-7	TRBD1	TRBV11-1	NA	CASSHAGTGYEQYF	TGTGCCAGCAGCCATGCCGGGACAGGGTATGAGCAGTACTTC
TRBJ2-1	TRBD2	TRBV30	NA	CAWRWGGPGAWQFF	TGTGCCTGGAGATGGGGAGGGCCCGGGGCGTGGCAGTTCTTC
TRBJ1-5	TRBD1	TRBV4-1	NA	CASSQDPGQGNQPQHF	TGCGCCAGCAGCCAAGATCCAGGACAGGGTAATCAGCCCCAGCATTTT
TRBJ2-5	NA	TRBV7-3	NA	CASSSGQLETQYF	TGTGCCAGCAGCTCCGGACAGCTAGAGACCCAGTACTTC
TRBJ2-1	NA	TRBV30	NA	CAWSGFNDNEQFF	TGTGCCTGGAGCGGGTTCAACGACAATGAGCAGTTCTTC
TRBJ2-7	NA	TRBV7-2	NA	CASSLDSISYEQYF	TGTGCCAGCAGCTTAGACTCCATATCCTACGAGCAGTACTTC
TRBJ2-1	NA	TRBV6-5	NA	CASSDKTYNEQFF	TGTGCCAGCAGCGACAAGACCTACAATGAGCAGTTCTTC
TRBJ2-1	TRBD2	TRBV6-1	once	CATNGGTSIFDEQFF	TGTGCCACTAACGGGGGGACTAGTATATTCGATGAGCAGTTCTTC
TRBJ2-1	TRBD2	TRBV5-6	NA	CASSWTTSGGYNEQFF	TGTGCCAGCAGCTGGACGACTAGCGGGGGCTACAATGAGCAGTTCTTC
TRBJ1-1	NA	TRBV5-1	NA	CASSLSSTEAFF	TGCGCCAGCAGTCTCTCCAGCACTGAAGCTTTCTTT
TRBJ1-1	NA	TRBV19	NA	CASSPYGQVDRTEAFF	TGTGCCAGTAGCCCATATGGGCAGGTAGATAGGACTGAAGCTTTCTTT
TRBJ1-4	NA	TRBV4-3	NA	CASAFTSTNEKLFF	TGCGCCAGCGCCTTTACCAGTACTAATGAAAAACTGTTTTTT
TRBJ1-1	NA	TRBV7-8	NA	CASSLVGGNTEAFF	TGTGCCAGCAGCTTAGTAGGGGGGAACACTGAAGCTTTCTTT
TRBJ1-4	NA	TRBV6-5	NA	CASRQGVGWEKLFF	TGTGCCAGCAGACAGGGCGTCGGATGGGAAAAACTGTTTTTT
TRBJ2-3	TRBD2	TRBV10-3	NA	CAISGAIERGTSGYTDTQYF	TGTGCCATCAGTGGGGCAATAGAACGTGGGACTAGCGGCTACACAGATACGCAGTATTTT
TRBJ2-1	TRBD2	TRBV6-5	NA	CASSYSGGSSYNEQFF	TGTGCCAGCAGTTACTCCGGGGGGAGCTCCTACAATGAGCAGTTCTTC
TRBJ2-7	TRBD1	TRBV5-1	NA	CASSLGQGALREQYF	TGCGCCAGCAGCTTGGGACAGGGGGCGCTTCGGGAGCAGTACTTC
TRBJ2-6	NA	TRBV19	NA	CASKEGAGANVLTF	TGTGCCAGTAAGGAGGGCGCGGGGGCCAACGTCCTGACTTTC